What follows is one T cell receptor (beta chain) and its context. Its antigen remains unidentified. No base-level quality is on record; no much larger clone is a single base apart. Trimming leaves V shorter by 1 base and J shorter by 4 bases, with the junction holding 7 bases beyond the gene matches. Taken from cysteine to phenylalanine, the CDR3 has 16 residues. The sequence is cut down to CDR3 DNA, 48 bases in frame from base 1. From the germline V gene (reference sequence), CDR1 is LGHDT and CDR2 is YNNKEL. The data stem from a study of CD8 T cells in Susac syndrome (dated by TCRdb to about 2019). At the level of the whole study: The study used repertoire sequencing to test whether antigen drove CD8+ T cell activation and differentiation in Susac syndrome.

Study-wide conclusions, independent of this receptor: The study acknowledged that relatively few individuals were included in the TCR sequencing and HLA analysis.

High-throughput TCR beta sequencing profiled peripheral blood CD8+ and CD4+ T cells from healthy donors, Susac syndrome patients and multiple sclerosis patients. The multiple sclerosis controls were treatment-naive patients who had stable or active relapsing-remitting disease and met the revised McDonald criteria. Bulk CD8+ and CD4+ T cells were purified by magnetic negative isolation, whereas CD8+ TEMRA cells were enriched by FACS. Blood was collected in EDTA tubes and processed within 24 hours, with PBMCs isolated through density gradient centrifugation. PBMCs destined for TCR sequencing were cryopreserved in liquid nitrogen and later thawed in a 37 °C water bath. A purity of at least 90% was achieved for sorted or isolated CD4+, CD8+ and CD8+ TEMRA cells. RNA was extracted with the RNeasy kit and about 0.5 to 1 ug was reverse transcribed using random hexamers. The immunoSEQ multiplex PCR assay, covering 54 Vbeta and 13 Jbeta segments, was used to amplify TCR beta CDR3 regions. Bias from PCR amplification was corrected by using a synthetic template baseline for primer optimization and for computational correction. The paper's data handling went like this. Reads were assigned to V, D and J genes according to IMGT and analyzed in immunoSEQ Analyzer, with only productive sequences retained. Clonality was computed as one minus Shannon entropy normalized by log2 of the number of productive unique sequences. Public and private clones were assessed among the 100 most prevalent clones of each patient and control. A clone was defined as Susac-specific if it was absent from the healthy and MS cohorts, from roughly 980 published viral clones and from other ImmuneACCESS disease sequences. In-frame beta chains were kept once TCRdb had trimmed the public reads at Q25 with fastp and called clones with MiXCR. When rows share a CDR3 protein, they turn into one entry using the most common DNA and genes. The V and J calls reflect TCRdb's pipeline rather than the authors' work. The sample has around 180,000 distinct CDR3 sequences on record, almost 96% of them singletons. About 0.093% of the sample is in the top ten clones.

Input material: CD4+ T cells from PBMCs. The chain joins TRBV3-1 to TRBJ2-1; the junction holds 7 bases that match TRBD1. The sequence derives from a human donor with multiple sclerosis. CDR3 protein: CASSQGKRGPYNEQFF. The nucleotides are TGTGCCAGCAGCCAAGGAAAGAGGGGGCCTTACAATGAGCAGTTCTTC.